Below, one TCR beta chain is given with its context. The antigen is undetermined. The data stem from a study of CD8 T cells in ankylosing spondylitis. Points from the study as a whole: A motif in TCR beta, a set of roughly eight highly homologous variants, appeared characteristic of ankylosing spondylitis blood.

A single record per CDR3 protein comes from TCRdb applying MiXCR to the 5' RACE reads. Of roughly 700,000 distinct CDR3 sequences listed, about 20% are singletons. The source of this sequence is a male donor with ankylosing spondylitis. The specimen sequenced was blood, either unsorted or a sorted T cell fraction (not recorded which).

The CDR3 protein is CASSRAGLREQFF. The CDR3 nucleotides are TGTGCCAGCAGCCGAGCGGGACTTCGAGAGCAGTTCTTC. The rearrangement uses TRBV4-2 and TRBJ2-1, with TRBD2 matching over 7 bases. CDR1 and CDR2 (germline): LGHNA, YNFKEQ. The CDR3 is made up of 13 amino acids. The ends lost 4 bases at V and 10 bases at J; junction bases unmatched: 7.